This entry describes one T cell receptor (beta chain). Its antigen is not identified. The record originates from a study of CD8+ T cells in alopecia areata. Overall study findings and caveats: The study found higher clonality in lesional than normal scalp, especially in alopecia totalis/universalis. Resident alphabeta T cells of normal skin are also sequenced in scalp samples.

The CDR3 extends over 17 amino acids. CDR1 SGHRS and CDR2 YFSETQ come from the germline V gene. Germline trimming cut 5 bases from V and 1 base from J; bases unmatched to any gene: 10. Reverse transcription of extracted RNA yielded cDNA, which provided the sequencing template. The method was immunoSEQ multiplex PCR; TCRdb's version includes in-frame clones alone and lacks a portion of them. This sample has about 160,000 clones, with about 87% found just once. V usage is TRBV5-1 and J usage is TRBJ2-3; 10 positions agree with TRBD2. This sequence was found in a human donor with alopecia areata. The sample here was CD8+ T cells sorted from blood, taken at week 0. The CDR3, as DNA: TGCGCCAGCAGAAACCTAGCGGGAGATCTAGGCACAGATACGCAGTATTTT. Its protein product is CASRNLAGDLGTDTQYF.